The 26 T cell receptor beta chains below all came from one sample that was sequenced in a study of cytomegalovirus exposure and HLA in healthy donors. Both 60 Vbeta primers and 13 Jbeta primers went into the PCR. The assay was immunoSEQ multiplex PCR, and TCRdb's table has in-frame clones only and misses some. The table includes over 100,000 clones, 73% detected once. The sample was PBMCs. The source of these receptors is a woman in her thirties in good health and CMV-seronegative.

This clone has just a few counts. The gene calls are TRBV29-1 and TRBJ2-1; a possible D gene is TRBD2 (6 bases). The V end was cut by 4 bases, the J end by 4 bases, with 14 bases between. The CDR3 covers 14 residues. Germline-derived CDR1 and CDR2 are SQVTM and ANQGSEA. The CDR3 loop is CSVGKGLQYNEQFF. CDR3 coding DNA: TGCAGCGTTGGTAAGGGACTTCAATACAATGAGCAGTTCTTC.

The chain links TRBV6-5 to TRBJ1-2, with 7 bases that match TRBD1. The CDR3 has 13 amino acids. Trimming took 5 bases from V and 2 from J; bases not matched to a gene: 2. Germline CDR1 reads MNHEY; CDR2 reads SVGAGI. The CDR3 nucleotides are TGTGCCAGCAGTATGGACAGGAACTATGGCTACACCTTC. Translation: CASSMDRNYGYTF.

The CDR3 spells CASSSGHNYGYTF. CDR3 bases: TGTGCCAGCAGCTCTGGACACAACTATGGCTACACCTTC. V gene TRBV5-6 combines with J gene TRBJ1-2, with TRBD1 as a possible D gene (5 bases). The CDR3 contains 13 residues. V was clipped by 3 bases and J by 2 bases, with 8 bases between them. Germline CDR1 and CDR2: SGHDT and YYEEEE.

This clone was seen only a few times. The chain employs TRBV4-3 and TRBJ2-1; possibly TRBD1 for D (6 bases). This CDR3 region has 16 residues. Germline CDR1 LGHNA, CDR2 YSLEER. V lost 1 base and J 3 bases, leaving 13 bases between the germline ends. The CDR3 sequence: CASSQGAWTDYNEQFF. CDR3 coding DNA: TGCGCCAGCAGCCAAGGGGCCTGGACAGACTACAATGAGCAGTTCTTC.

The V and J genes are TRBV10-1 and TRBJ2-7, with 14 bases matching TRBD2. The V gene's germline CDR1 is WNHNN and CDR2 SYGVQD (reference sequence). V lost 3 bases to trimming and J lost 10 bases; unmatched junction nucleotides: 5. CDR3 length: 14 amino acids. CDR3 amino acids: CASSDSGTSGSQYF. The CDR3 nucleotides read TGCGCCAGCAGTGATTCCGGGACTAGCGGGAGTCAGTACTTC.

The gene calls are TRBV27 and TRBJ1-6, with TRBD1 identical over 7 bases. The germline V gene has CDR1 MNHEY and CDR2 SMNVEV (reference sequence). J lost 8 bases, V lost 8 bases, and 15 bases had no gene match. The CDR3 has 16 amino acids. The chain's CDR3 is CASSDSQGIPHSPLHF. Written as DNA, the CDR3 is TGTGCCAGCTCTGACTCACAGGGGATACCACATTCACCCCTCCACTTT.

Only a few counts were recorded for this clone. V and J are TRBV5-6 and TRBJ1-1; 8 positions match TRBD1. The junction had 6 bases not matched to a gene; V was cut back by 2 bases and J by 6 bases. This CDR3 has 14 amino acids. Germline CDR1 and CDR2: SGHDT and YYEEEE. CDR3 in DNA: TGTGCCAGCAGCTTTACAGGGGGGCGTGCTGAAGCTTTCTTT. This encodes CASSFTGGRAEAFF. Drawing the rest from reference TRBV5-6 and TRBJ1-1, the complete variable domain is DAGVTQSPTHLIKTRGQQVTLRCSPKSGHDTVSWYQQALGQGPQFIFQYYEEEERQRGNFPDRFSGHQFPNYSSELNVNALLLGDSALYLCASSFTGGRAEAFFGQGTRLTVV.

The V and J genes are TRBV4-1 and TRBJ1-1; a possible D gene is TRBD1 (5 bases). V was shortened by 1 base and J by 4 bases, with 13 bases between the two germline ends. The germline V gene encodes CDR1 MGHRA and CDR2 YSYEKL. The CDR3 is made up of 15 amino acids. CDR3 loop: CASSQVDQGGTEAFF. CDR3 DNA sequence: TGCGCCAGCAGCCAAGTAGATCAGGGAGGCACTGAAGCTTTCTTT.

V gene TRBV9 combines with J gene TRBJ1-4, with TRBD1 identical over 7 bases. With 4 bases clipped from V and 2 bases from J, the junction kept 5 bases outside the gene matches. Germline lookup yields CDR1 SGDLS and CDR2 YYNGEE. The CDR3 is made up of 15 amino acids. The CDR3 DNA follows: TGTGCCAGCAGCCCAGAGGGGGCTACTAATGAAAAACTGTTTTTT. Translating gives CASSPEGATNEKLFF.

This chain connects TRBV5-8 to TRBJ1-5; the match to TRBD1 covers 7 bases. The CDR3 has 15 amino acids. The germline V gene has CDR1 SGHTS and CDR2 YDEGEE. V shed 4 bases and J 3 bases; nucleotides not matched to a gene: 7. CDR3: CASSLGQTFNQPQHF. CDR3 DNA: TGTGCCAGCAGCCTGGGACAGACCTTCAATCAGCCCCAGCATTTT.

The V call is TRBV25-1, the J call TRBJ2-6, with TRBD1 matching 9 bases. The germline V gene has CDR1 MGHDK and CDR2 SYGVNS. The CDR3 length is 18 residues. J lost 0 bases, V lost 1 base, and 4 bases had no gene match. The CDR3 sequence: CASSEWGTGPSGANVLTF. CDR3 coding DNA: TGTGCCAGCAGTGAATGGGGGACAGGGCCCTCTGGGGCCAACGTCCTGACTTTC.

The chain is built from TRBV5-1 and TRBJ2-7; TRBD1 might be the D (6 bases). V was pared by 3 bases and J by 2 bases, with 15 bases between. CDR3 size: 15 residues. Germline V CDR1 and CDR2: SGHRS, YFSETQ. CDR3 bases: TGCGCCAGCAGCTCCCAACCCGGGACAACCTACGAGCAGTACTTC. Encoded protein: CASSSQPGTTYEQYF.

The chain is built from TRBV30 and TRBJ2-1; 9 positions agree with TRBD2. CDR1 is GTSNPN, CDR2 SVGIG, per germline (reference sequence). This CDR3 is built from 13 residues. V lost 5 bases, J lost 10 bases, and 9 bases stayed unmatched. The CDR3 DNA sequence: TGTGCCTGGGAAGGCGGGGGGGCGCGGGAGCAGTTCTTC. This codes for CAWEGGGAREQFF.

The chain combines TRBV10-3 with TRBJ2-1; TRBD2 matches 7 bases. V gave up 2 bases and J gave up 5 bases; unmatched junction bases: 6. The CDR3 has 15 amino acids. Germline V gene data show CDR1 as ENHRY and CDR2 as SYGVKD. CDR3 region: CAISESSGNDNEQFF. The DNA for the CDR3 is TGTGCCATCAGTGAGAGCAGCGGGAATGACAATGAGCAGTTCTTC.

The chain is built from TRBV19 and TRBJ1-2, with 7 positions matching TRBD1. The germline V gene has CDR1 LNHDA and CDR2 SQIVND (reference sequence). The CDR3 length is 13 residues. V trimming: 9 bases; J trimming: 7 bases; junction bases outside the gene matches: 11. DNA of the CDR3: TGTGCCAGCGAGGGACAGAATCTTGGTGGCTACACCTTC. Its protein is CASEGQNLGGYTF.

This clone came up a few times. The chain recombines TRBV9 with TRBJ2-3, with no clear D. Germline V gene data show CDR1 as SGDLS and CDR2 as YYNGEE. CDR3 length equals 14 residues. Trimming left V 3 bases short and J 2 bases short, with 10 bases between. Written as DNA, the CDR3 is TGTGCCAGCAGCGCCCAGGTAAACACAGATACGCAGTATTTT. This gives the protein CASSAQVNTDTQYF.

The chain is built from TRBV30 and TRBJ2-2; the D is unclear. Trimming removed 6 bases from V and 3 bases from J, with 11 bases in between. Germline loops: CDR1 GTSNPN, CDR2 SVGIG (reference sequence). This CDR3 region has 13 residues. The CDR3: CACLGRDTGELFF. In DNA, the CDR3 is TGTGCCTGTTTGGGCAGAGACACCGGGGAGCTGTTTTTT.

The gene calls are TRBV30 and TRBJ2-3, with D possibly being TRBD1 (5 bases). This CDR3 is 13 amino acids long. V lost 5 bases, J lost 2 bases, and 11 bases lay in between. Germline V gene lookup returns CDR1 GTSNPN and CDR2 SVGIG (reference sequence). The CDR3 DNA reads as TGTGCCTGGGGGGCCGGGTCCACAGATACGCAGTATTTT. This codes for CAWGAGSTDTQYF.

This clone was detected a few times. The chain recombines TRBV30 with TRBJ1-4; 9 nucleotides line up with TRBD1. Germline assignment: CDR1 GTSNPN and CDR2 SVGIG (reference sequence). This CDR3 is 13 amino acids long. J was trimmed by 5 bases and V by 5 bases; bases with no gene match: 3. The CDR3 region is CAWAGQGNEKLFF. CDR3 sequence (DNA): TGTGCCTGGGCAGGACAGGGGAATGAAAAACTGTTTTTT.

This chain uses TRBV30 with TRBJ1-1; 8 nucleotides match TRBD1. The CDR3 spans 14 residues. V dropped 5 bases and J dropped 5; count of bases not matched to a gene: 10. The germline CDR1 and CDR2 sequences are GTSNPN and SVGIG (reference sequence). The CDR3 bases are TGTGCCTGGGGGTCGGACAGGGTGGAAACTGAAGCTTTCTTT. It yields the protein CAWGSDRVETEAFF.

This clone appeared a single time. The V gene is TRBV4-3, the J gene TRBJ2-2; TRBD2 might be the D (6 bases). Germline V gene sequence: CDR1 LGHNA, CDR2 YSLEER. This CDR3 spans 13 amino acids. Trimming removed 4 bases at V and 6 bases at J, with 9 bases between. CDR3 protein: CASSRAGSGELFF. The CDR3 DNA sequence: TGCGCCAGCAGCCGCGCGGGATCCGGGGAGCTGTTTTTT.

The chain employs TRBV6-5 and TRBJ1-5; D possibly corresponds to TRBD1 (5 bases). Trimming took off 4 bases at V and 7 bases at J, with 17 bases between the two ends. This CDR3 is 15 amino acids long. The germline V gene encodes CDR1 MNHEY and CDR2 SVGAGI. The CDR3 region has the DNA TGTGCCAGCAGTTCCCTTCAGGGTTTCAACCAGCCCCAGCATTTT. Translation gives CASSSLQGFNQPQHF.

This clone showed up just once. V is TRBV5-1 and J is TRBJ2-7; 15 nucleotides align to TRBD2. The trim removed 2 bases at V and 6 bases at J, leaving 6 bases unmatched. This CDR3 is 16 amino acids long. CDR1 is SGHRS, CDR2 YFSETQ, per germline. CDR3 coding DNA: TGCGCCAGCAGCTTTGGACTAGCGGGAGGGCCGGGCGAGCAGTACTTC. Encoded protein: CASSFGLAGGPGEQYF.

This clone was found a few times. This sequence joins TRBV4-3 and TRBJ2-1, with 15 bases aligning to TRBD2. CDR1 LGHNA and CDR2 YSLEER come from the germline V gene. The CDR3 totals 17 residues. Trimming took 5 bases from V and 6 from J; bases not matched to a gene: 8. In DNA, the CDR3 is TGCGCCAGCAGCGCCGGACTAGCGGGGGGGACTCCCAATGAGCAGTTCTTC. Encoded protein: CASSAGLAGGTPNEQFF.

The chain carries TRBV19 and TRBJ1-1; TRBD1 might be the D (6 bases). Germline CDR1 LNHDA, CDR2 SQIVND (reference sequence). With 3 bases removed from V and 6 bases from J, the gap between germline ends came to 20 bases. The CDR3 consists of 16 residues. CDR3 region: CASSIIPGTPRAEAFF. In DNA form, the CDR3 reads TGTGCCAGTAGTATCATCCCCGGGACACCGAGGGCTGAAGCTTTCTTT.

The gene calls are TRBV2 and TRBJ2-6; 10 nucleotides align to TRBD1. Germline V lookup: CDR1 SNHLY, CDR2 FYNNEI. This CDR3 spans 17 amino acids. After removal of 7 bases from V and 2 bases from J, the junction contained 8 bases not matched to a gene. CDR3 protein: CASTRDRGFTGANVLTF. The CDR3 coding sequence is TGTGCCAGCACGAGGGACAGGGGTTTTACTGGGGCCAACGTCCTGACTTTC.